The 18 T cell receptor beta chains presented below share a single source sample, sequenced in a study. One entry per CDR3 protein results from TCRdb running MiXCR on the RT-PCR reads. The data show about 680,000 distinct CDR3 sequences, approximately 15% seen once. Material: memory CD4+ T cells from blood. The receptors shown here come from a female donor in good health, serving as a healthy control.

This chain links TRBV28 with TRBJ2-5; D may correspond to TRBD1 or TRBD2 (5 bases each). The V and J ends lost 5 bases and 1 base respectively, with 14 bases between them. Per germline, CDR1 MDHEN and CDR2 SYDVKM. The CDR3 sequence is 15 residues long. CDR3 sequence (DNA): TGTGCCAGCAGTGGCTGGGGGTCGGGCCAAGAGACCCAGTACTTC. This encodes CASSGWGSGQETQYF.

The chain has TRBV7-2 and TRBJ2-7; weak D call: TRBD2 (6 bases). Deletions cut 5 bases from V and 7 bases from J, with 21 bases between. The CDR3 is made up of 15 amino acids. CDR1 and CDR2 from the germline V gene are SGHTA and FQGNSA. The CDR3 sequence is CASSPRVGYGGEQYF. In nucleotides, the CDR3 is TGTGCCAGCAGCCCGAGGGTAGGCTACGGAGGGGAGCAGTACTTC.

The CDR3 here is CSAKRGLAGAYEQYF. The CDR3 DNA reads as TGCAGTGCTAAACGGGGGCTAGCGGGAGCATACGAGCAGTACTTC. The rearrangement joins TRBV20-1 to TRBJ2-7; 10 nucleotides match TRBD2. Germline trimming cut 4 bases from V and 4 bases from J; bases unmatched to any gene: 10. Germline CDR1 DFQATT, CDR2 SNEGSKA (reference sequence). The CDR3 runs 15 residues.

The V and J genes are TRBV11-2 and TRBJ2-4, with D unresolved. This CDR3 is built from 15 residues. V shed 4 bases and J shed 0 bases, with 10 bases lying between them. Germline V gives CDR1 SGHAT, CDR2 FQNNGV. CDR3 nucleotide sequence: TGTGCCAGCAGCTATTTATCAATAGCCAAAAACATTCAGTACTTC. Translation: CASSYLSIAKNIQYF.

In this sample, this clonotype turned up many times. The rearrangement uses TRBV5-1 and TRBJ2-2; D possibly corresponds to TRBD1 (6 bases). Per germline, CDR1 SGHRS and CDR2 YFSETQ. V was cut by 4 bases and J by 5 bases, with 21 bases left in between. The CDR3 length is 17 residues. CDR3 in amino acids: CASSAWFRGEGTGELFF. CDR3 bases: TGCGCCAGCAGCGCTTGGTTCAGGGGCGAAGGAACCGGGGAGCTGTTTTTT.

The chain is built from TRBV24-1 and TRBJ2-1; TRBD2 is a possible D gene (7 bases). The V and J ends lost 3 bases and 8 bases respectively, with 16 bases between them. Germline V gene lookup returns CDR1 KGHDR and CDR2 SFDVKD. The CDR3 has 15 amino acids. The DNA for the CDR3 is TGTGCCACCAGTGATCTTGGGGGGGGCTCGGATGAGCAGTTCTTC. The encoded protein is CATSDLGGGSDEQFF.

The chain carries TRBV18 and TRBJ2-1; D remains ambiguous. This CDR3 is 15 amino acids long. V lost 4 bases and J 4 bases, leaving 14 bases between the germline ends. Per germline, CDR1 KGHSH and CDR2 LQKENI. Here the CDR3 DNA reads TGTGCCAGCTCACTGCGGTCCGATCCGTACAATGAGCAGTTCTTC. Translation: CASSLRSDPYNEQFF.

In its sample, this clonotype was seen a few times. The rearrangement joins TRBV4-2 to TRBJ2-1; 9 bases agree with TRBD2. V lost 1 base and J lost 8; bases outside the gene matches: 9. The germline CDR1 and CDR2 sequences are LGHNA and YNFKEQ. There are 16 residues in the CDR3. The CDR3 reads CASSQAGGLAWYEQFF. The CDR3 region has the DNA TGTGCCAGCAGCCAAGCCGGTGGACTAGCGTGGTATGAGCAGTTCTTC.

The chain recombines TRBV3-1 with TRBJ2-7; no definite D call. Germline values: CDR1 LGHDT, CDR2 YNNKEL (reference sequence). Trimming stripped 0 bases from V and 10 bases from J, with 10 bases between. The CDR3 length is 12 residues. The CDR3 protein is CASSQDRRSQYF. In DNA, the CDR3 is TGTGCCAGCAGCCAAGACAGGCGCTCCCAGTACTTC.

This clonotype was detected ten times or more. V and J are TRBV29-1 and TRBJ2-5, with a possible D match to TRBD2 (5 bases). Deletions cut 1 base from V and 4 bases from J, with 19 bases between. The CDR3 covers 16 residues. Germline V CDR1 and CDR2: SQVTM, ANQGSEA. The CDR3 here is CSVEAGGILAGETQYF. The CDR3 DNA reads TGCAGCGTTGAAGCAGGCGGAATTCTGGCGGGAGAGACCCAGTACTTC.

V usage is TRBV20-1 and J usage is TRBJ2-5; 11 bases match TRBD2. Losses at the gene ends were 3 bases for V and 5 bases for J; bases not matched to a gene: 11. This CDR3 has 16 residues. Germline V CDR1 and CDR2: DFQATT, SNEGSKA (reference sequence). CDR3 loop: CSASLTSGIGAETQYF. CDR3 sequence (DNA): TGCAGTGCTAGTTTGACTAGCGGGATAGGGGCCGAGACCCAGTACTTC.

The CDR3 DNA follows: TGTGCCAGCAGTTACAAGCAGAACACTGAAGCTTTCTTT. Amino acids: CASSYKQNTEAFF. The J gene is TRBJ1-1, the V gene TRBV6-5; D remains unclear. CDR3 length: 13 amino acids. Trimming took 2 bases from V and 1 from J, leaving 5 bases between them. Germline CDR1 reads MNHEY; CDR2 reads SVGAGI.

The CDR3 nucleotides are TGCAGTGCTAAAAGGACAGGGTTCGGTAATTCACCCCTCCACTTT. This codes for CSAKRTGFGNSPLHF. J is TRBJ1-6 and V is TRBV20-1; TRBD1 matches at 8 bases. V gave up 4 bases and J gave up 6 bases; unmatched junction bases: 8. The CDR3 is made up of 15 amino acids. The germline CDR1 and CDR2 sequences are DFQATT and SNEGSKA (reference sequence).

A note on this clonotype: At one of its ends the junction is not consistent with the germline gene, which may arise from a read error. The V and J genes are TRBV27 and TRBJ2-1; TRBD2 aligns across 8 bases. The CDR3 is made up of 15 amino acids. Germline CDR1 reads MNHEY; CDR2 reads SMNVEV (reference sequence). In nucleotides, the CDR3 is TGTGCCAGCAGTTTAGAAGCGGGAGTCTACAATAAGCAGTTCTTC. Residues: CASSLEAGVYNKQFF.

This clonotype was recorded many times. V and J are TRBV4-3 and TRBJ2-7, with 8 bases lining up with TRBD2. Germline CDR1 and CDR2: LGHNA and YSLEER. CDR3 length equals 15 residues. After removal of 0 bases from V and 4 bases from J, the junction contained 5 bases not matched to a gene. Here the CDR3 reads CASSQDTGGRYEQYF. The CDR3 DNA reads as TGCGCCAGCAGCCAAGACACGGGGGGGCGTTACGAGCAGTACTTC.

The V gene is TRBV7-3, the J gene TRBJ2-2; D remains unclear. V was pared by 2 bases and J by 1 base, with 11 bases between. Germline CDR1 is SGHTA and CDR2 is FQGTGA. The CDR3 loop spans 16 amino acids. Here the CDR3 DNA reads TGTGCCAGCAGCTTATTCAGCCCAGGGAACACCGGGGAGCTGTTTTTT. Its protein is CASSLFSPGNTGELFF.

The CDR3 bases are TGTGCCAGCATACTGACAGGCAACCACGGGAGGGGCTACACCTTC. Residues: CASILTGNHGRGYTF. The chain recombines TRBV6-1 with TRBJ1-2; a possible D gene is TRBD1 (6 bases). This CDR3 region has 15 residues. V was cut by 7 bases and J by 8 bases, with 23 bases left in between. Germline V gene lookup returns CDR1 MNHNS and CDR2 SASEGT.

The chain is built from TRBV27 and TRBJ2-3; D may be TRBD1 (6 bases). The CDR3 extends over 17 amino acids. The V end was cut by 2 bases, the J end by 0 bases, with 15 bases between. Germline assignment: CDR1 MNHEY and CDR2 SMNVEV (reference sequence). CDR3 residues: CASSLKGQGTSTDTQYF. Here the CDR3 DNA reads TGTGCCAGCAGTTTAAAGGGACAAGGAACTAGCACAGATACGCAGTATTTT.